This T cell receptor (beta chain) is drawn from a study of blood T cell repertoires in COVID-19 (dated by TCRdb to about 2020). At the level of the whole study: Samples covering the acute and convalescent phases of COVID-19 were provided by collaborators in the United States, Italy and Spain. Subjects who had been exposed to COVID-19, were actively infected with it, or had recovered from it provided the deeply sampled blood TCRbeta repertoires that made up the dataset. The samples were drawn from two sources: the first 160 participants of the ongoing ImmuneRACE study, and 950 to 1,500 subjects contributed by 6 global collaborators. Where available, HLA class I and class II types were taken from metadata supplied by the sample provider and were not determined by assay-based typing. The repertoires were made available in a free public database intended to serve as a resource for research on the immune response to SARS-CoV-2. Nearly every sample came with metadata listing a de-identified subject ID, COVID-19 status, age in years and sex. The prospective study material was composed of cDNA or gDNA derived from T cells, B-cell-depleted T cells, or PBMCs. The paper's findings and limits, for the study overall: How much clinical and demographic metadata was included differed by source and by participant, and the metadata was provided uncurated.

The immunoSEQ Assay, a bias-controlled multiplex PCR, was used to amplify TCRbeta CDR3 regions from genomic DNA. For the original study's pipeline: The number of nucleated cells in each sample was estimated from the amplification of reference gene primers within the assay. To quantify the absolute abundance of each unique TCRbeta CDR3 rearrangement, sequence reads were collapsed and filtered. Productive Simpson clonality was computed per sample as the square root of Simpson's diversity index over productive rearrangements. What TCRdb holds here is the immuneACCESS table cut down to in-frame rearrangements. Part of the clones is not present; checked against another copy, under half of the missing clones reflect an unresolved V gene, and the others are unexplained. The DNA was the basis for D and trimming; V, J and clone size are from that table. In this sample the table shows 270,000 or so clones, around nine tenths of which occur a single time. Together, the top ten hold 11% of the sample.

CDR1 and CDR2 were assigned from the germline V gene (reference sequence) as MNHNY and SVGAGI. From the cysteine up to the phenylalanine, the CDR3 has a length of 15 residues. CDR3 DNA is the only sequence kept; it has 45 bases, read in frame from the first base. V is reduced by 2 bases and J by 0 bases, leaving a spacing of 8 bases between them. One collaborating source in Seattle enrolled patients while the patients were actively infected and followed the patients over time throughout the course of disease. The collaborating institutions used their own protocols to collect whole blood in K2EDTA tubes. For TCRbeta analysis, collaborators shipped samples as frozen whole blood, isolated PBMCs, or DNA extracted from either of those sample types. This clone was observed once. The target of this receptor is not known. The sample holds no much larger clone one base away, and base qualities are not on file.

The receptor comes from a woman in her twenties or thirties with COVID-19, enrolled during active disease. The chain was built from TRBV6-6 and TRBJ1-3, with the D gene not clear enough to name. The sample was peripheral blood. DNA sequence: TGTGCCAGCAGTTACAGCCTGAGCTCTGGAAACACCATATATTTT. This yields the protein CASSYSLSSGNTIYF.